What follows are 20 T cell receptor beta chains derived from one specimen sequenced in a study of regulatory and conventional T cells in RAG deficiency. This table comes from immunoSEQ multiplex PCR, and its TCRdb copy is limited to in-frame clones, with some not included. The sample gives some 31,000 clones, over 90% of which show up once; under 0.2% is in the top ten. The sorted conventional CD4+ T cells were CD25-low and CD127-high, with genomic DNA sequenced. The data were also submitted as part of a second study, on regulatory T cells. As that report states: The primer mix had 52 TRBV and 13 TRBJ primers.

The sequencing sample was made of CD25- CD4+ T cells sorted from blood. These receptors all come from a human donor in good health.

J is TRBJ2-3 and V is TRBV6-5, with D maybe TRBD1 (7 bases). CDR1 and CDR2 from the germline V gene are MNHEY and SVGAGI. This CDR3 region has 14 residues. V dropped 3 bases and J dropped 3 bases, with 10 bases sitting between them. The CDR3 sequence is CASSYQGGTDTQYF. The CDR3 region has the DNA TGTGCCAGCAGTTATCAGGGGGGAACAGATACGCAGTATTTT.

The V and J genes are TRBV10-3 and TRBJ2-7, with TRBD1 matching over 7 bases. Looked up from germline, CDR1 is ENHRY and CDR2 is SYGVKD. The CDR3 length is 14 residues. J gave up 3 bases and V 7 bases, and 9 bases lay outside the gene matches. The CDR3 nucleotides read TGTGCCATCACCCAAGGGACAGACTACTACGAGCAGTACTTC. Amino acid sequence: CAITQGTDYYEQYF.

The J gene is TRBJ2-1, the V gene TRBV11-3; weak D call: TRBD2 (6 bases). Germline V CDR1 and CDR2: SGHNT, YENEEA. With 7 bases removed from V and 6 bases from J, the gap between germline ends came to 13 bases. This CDR3 region has 13 residues. DNA of the CDR3: TGTGCCAGCACAGGGAGGACCCCCAATGAGCAGTTCTTC. It yields the protein CASTGRTPNEQFF.

The rearrangement uses TRBV5-4 and TRBJ2-5; TRBD1 matches at 9 bases. CDR1 SGHNT and CDR2 YYREEE come from the germline V gene (reference sequence). Losses at the gene ends were 3 bases for V and 5 bases for J; bases not matched to a gene: 5. The CDR3 has 14 amino acids. The CDR3 nucleotides are TGTGCCAGCAGCTGGACAGGGGCGCGGGAGACCCAGTACTTC. Translated: CASSWTGARETQYF.

The chain is built from TRBV6-4 and TRBJ2-3; the match to TRBD2 covers 12 bases. Germline CDR1 and CDR2: MRHNA and SNTAGT. V shed 5 bases and J 3 bases; nucleotides not matched to a gene: 9. The CDR3 is made up of 17 amino acids. The CDR3 is CASSQHPSGGATDTQYF. DNA for the CDR3: TGTGCCAGCAGTCAACATCCTAGCGGGGGGGCAACAGATACGCAGTATTTT.

In its sample, this clone was seen a few times. The rearrangement links TRBV27 to TRBJ2-7; D might be TRBD1 (6 bases). The V end lost 4 bases, the J end lost 2 bases, and 6 bases lay between the germline ends. This CDR3 comprises 12 residues. The germline V gene has CDR1 MNHEY and CDR2 SMNVEV (reference sequence). The CDR3 here is CASSWGPYEQYF. The CDR3 nucleotides are TGTGCCAGCAGTTGGGGGCCCTACGAGCAGTACTTC.

The V and J genes are TRBV28 and TRBJ1-3; a possible D gene is TRBD1 (5 bases). The V end was cut by 6 bases, the J end by 2 bases, with 11 bases between. The CDR3 spans 14 residues. Germline V gives CDR1 MDHEN, CDR2 SYDVKM. The CDR3 loop is CASSVGGTGNTIYF. The CDR3 DNA reads TGTGCCAGCAGCGTCGGGGGAACTGGAAACACCATATATTTT.

The genes are TRBV7-9 and TRBJ2-7; weak D call: TRBD2 (6 bases). CDR1 is SEHNR, CDR2 FQNEAQ, per germline (reference sequence). V lost 1 base and J 2 bases, leaving 18 bases between the germline ends. This CDR3 has 17 residues. CDR3 amino acids: CASSLGEVRDRPYEQYF. CDR3 bases: TGTGCCAGCAGCTTAGGGGAGGTCCGGGACCGCCCCTACGAGCAGTACTTC.

The CDR3 here is CASSSLGTGYQETQYF. Written as DNA, the CDR3 is TGTGCCAGCAGCTCCCTCGGGACAGGGTACCAAGAGACCCAGTACTTC. The chain couples TRBV7-9 to TRBJ2-5, with 9 bases matching TRBD1. Trimming at V came to 4 bases and at J to 0 bases, leaving 6 bases not matched to a gene. This CDR3 has 16 amino acids. CDR1 and CDR2 from the germline V gene are SEHNR and FQNEAQ (reference sequence).

The genes are TRBV7-2 and TRBJ1-2; 8 bases are a match to TRBD1. The ends lost 5 bases at V and 4 bases at J; junction bases unmatched: 3. Germline V CDR1 and CDR2: SGHTA, FQGNSA. The CDR3 runs to 13 residues. CDR3 sequence: CASSQGTGYGYTF. CDR3 bases: TGTGCCAGCAGCCAGGGGACAGGCTATGGCTACACCTTC.

The V gene is TRBV29-1, the J gene TRBJ2-1; 7 bases are a match to TRBD1. The CDR3 contains 13 residues. CDR1 and CDR2 (germline): SQVTM, ANQGSEA. J was trimmed by 9 bases and V by 1 base; bases with no gene match: 6. The CDR3 DNA sequence: TGCAGCGTTGAAGCAACAGGGGTTGGTGAGCAGTTCTTC. Its protein product is CSVEATGVGEQFF.

This clone has only one observation. In DNA form, the CDR3 reads TGCGCCAGCAGCCCGCGGAGACAGGGAATCTCCTACGAGCAGTACTTC. This codes for CASSPRRQGISYEQYF. The V gene is TRBV5-1, the J gene TRBJ2-7, with 7 bases lining up with TRBD1. J was trimmed by 0 bases and V by 4 bases; bases with no gene match: 10. This CDR3 spans 16 amino acids. CDR1 and CDR2 (germline): SGHRS, YFSETQ.

DNA of the CDR3: TGTGCCTCGGGGACACCAAGTGTCCAAGAGACCCAGTACTTC. It is translated as CASGTPSVQETQYF. The genes are TRBV7-9 and TRBJ2-5, with TRBD1 as a possible D gene (6 bases). The CDR3 length is 14 residues. The germline V gene has CDR1 SEHNR and CDR2 FQNEAQ (reference sequence). Trimming left V 11 bases short and J 1 base short, with 17 bases between.

The chain has TRBV9 and TRBJ1-2; weak D call: TRBD1 (6 bases). Germline CDR1 is SGDLS and CDR2 is YYNGEE. This CDR3 has 13 amino acids. The V and J ends lost 0 bases and 8 bases respectively, with 11 bases between them. CDR3 nucleotides: TGTGCCAGCAGCGTAGAAGACAGGAGGGGCTACACCTTC. Encoded protein: CASSVEDRRGYTF.

V and J are TRBV13 and TRBJ2-7; 10 positions agree with TRBD1. This CDR3 contains 15 residues. Germline lookup yields CDR1 PRHDT and CDR2 FYEKMQ (reference sequence). The J segment lost 3 bases and the V segment lost 3 bases, leaving 5 bases of the junction unmatched. CDR3 region: CASSFGTGALYEQYF. CDR3 nucleotides: TGTGCCAGCAGCTTCGGGACAGGGGCCCTCTACGAGCAGTACTTC.

This chain links TRBV5-4 with TRBJ2-5; D gene unclear. The CDR3 is 13 residues long. Germline V gene lookup returns CDR1 SGHNT and CDR2 YYREEE (reference sequence). The germline V and J ends were trimmed by 3 bases and 5 bases, with 11 bases remaining between them. In nucleotides, the CDR3 is TGTGCCAGCAGCTCCTTCCTTCTGGAGACCCAGTACTTC. As protein: CASSSFLLETQYF. The variable domain in full, completed from reference TRBV5-4 and TRBJ2-5, reads ETGVTQSPTHLIKTRGQQVTLRCSSQSGHNTVSWYQQALGQGPQFIFQYYREEENGRGNFPPRFSGLQFPNYSSELNVNALELDDSALYLCASSSFLLETQYFGPGTRLLVL.

The chain uses TRBV7-3 and TRBJ2-1; D possibly corresponds to TRBD2 (6 bases). The germline V gene has CDR1 SGHTA and CDR2 FQGTGA. The CDR3 has 15 amino acids. Between the trimmed V and J ends, which lost 1 base and 2 bases, there was a span of 9 bases. The CDR3 bases are TGTGCCAGCAGCTTAAGGGACTCACCCTACAATGAGCAGTTCTTC. Translating it yields CASSLRDSPYNEQFF.

This chain links TRBV5-6 with TRBJ2-3; possible D gene TRBD2, 5 bases. The CDR3 has 16 residues. The germline CDR1 and CDR2 sequences are SGHDT and YYEEEE. Trimming left V 3 bases short and J 2 bases short, with 16 bases between. CDR3 DNA sequence: TGTGCCAGCAGCTACTTGACTATTCGCGCCACAGATACGCAGTATTTT. It translates to CASSYLTIRATDTQYF.

The chain employs TRBV10-3 and TRBJ2-7, with D possibly matching TRBD2 (5 bases). With 5 bases removed from V and 3 bases from J, the gap between germline ends came to 8 bases. This CDR3 has 12 amino acids. Germline V lookup: CDR1 ENHRY, CDR2 SYGVKD. In DNA, the CDR3 is TGTGCCATCAGTCACGGGAACTACGAGCAGTACTTC. Translated: CAISHGNYEQYF.

This clone was recorded once. This chain uses TRBV30 with TRBJ2-2; 10 bases are shared with TRBD1. V was clipped by 8 bases and J by 4 bases; unmatched bases: 1. CDR1 is GTSNPN and CDR2 is SVGIG in the germline V gene (reference sequence). The CDR3 sequence is 12 residues long. The CDR3 loop is CARDRGTGELFF. The CDR3 nucleotides are TGTGCCCGGGACAGGGGCACCGGGGAGCTGTTTTTT.